This TCR beta chain was identified in a study of technical replicates of blood from several donors. Looked up from germline, CDR1 is MNHNY and CDR2 is SVGAGI (reference sequence). The CDR3 spans 14 residues. V shed 2 bases, J shed 11 bases, and the junction held 3 bases outside the gene matches. Data came from immunoSEQ multiplex PCR; TCRdb stores just in-frame clones and leaves some out. Of approximately 31,000 clones listed, around nine tenths are singletons. V is TRBV6-6 and J is TRBJ1-6; TRBD1 aligns across 10 bases. Input material: PBMCs. This TCR derives from a human donor in good health. Some clones in this sample may be carry-over from other donors' samples. The CDR3 sequence is CASSYRTGGTPLHF. The CDR3 nucleotides are TGTGCCAGCAGTTACCGGACAGGGGGGACACCCCTCCACTTT.